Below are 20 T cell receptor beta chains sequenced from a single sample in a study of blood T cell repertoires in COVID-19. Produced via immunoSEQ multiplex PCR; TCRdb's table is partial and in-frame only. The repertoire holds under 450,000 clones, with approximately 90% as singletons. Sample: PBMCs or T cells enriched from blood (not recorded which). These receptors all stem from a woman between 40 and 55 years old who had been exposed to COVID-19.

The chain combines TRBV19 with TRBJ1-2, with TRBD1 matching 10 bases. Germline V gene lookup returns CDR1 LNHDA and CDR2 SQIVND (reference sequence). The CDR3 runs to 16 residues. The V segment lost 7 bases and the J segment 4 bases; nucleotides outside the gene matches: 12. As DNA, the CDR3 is TGTGCCAGTAACCCCCCCCGGGACAGGGGAATCTATGGCTACACCTTC. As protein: CASNPPRDRGIYGYTF.

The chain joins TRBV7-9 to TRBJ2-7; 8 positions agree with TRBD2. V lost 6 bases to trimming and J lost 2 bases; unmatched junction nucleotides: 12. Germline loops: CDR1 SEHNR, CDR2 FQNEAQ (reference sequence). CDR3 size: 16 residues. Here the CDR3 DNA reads TGTGCCAGCAGTTCTGGCCAGCGGGAGCGCACCTACGAGCAGTACTTC. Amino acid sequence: CASSSGQRERTYEQYF. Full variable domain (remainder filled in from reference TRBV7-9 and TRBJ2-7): DTGVSQNPRHKITKRGQNVTFRCDPISEHNRLYWYRQTLGQGPEFLTYFQNEAQLEKSRLLSDRFSAERPKGSFSTLEIQRTEQGDSAMYLCASSSGQRERTYEQYFGPGTRLTVT.

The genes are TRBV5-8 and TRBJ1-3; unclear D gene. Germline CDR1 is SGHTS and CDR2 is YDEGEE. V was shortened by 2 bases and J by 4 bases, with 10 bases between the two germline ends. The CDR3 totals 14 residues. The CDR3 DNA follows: TGTGCCAGCAGCTTTTGGGCGTTCGGAAACACCATATATTTT. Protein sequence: CASSFWAFGNTIYF. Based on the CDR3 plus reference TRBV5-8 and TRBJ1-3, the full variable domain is EAGVTQSPTHLIKTRGQQATLRCSPISGHTSVYWYQQALGLGLQFLLWYDEGEERNRGNFPPRFSGRQFPNYSSELNVNALELEDSALYLCASSFWAFGNTIYFGEGSWLTVV.

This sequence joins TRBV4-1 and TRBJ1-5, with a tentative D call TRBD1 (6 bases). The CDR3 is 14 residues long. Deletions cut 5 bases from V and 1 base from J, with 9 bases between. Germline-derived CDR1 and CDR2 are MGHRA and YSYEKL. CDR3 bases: TGCGCCAGCAGCAGGGACACCAGCAATCAGCCCCAGCATTTT. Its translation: CASSRDTSNQPQHF.

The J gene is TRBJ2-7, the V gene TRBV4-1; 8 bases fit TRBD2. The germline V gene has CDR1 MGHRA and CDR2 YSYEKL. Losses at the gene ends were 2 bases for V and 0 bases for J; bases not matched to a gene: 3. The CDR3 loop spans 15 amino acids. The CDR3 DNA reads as TGCGCCAGCAGCCAACCGGGACTAGGCTCCTACGAGCAGTACTTC. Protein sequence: CASSQPGLGSYEQYF.

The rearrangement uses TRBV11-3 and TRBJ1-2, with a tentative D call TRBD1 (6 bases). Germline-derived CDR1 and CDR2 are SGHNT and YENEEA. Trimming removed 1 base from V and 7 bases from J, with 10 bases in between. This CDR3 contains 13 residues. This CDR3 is CASSLVGGIGYTF. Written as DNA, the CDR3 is TGTGCCAGCAGCTTAGTAGGGGGAATTGGCTACACCTTC.

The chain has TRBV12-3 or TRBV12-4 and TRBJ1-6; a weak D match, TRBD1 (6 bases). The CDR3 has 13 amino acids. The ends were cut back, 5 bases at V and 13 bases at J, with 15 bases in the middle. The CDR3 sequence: CASSNREQGPLHF. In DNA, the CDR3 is TGTGCCAGCAGTAACAGGGAGCAGGGTCCCCTCCACTTT.

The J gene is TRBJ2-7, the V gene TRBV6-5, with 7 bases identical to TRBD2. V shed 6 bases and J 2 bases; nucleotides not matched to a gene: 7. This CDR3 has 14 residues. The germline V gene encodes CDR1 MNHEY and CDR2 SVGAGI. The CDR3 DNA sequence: TGTGCCAGCAGCCGAGGCGGGAGAGCCTACGAGCAGTACTTC. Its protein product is CASSRGGRAYEQYF.

The CDR3 here is CASSLTSGRGDTQYF. DNA of the CDR3: TGTGCCAGCAGTCTTACTAGCGGGAGAGGAGATACGCAGTATTTT. The V and J genes are TRBV7-3 and TRBJ2-3, with 11 bases matching TRBD2. The CDR3 spans 15 residues. J was trimmed by 5 bases and V by 6 bases; bases with no gene match: 7. Germline V CDR1 and CDR2: SGHTA, FQGTGA.

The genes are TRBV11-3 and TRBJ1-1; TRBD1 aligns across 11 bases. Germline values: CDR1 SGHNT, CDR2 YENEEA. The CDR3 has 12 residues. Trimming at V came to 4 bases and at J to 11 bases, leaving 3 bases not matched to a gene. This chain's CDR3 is CASSSGDRGAFF. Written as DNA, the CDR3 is TGTGCCAGCAGCTCGGGGGACAGGGGGGCTTTCTTT.

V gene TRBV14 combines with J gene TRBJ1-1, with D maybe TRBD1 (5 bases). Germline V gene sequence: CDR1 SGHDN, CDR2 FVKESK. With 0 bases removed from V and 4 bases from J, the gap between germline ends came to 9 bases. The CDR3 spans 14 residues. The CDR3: CASSQEGRATEAFF. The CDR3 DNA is TGTGCCAGCAGCCAAGAGGGCAGGGCCACTGAAGCTTTCTTT.

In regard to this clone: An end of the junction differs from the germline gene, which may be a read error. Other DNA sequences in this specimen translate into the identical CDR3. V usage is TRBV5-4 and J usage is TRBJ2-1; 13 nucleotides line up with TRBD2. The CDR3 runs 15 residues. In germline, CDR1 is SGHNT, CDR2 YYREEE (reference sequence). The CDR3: CASRSGLAGYNEQFF. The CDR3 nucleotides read TGTGCTAGCAGGTCGGGACTAGCGGGATACAATGAGCAGTTCTTC. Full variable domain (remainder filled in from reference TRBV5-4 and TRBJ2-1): ETGVTQSPTHLIKTRGQQVTLRCSSQSGHNTVSWYQQALGQGPQFIFQYYREEENGRGNFPPRFSGLQFPNYSSELNVNALELDDSALYLCASRSGLAGYNEQFFGPGTRLTVL.

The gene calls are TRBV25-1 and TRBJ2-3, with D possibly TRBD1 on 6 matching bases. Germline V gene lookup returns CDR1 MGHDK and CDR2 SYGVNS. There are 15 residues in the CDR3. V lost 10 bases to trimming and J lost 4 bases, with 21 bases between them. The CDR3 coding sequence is TGTGCCACCCAATACGACAGGCGCTCACCAGATACGCAGTATTTT. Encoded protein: CATQYDRRSPDTQYF.

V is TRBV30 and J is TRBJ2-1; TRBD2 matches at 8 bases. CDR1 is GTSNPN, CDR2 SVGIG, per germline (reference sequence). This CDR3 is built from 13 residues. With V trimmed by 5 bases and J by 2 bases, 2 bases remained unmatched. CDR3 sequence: CAWGSGTYNEQFF. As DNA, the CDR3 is TGTGCCTGGGGTAGCGGGACCTACAATGAGCAGTTCTTC.

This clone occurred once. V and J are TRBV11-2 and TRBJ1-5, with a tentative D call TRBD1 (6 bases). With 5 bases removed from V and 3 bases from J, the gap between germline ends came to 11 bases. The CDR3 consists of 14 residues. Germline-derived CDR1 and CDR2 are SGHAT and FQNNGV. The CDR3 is CASSPGQLNQPQHF. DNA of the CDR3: TGTGCCAGCAGCCCAGGACAGCTCAATCAGCCCCAGCATTTT.

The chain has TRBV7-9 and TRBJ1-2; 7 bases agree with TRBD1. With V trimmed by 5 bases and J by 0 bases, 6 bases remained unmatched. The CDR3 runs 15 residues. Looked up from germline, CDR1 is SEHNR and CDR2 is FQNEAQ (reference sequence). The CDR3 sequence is CASSSARGPNYGYTF. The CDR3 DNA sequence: TGTGCCAGCAGCAGCGCGAGGGGGCCTAACTATGGCTACACCTTC.

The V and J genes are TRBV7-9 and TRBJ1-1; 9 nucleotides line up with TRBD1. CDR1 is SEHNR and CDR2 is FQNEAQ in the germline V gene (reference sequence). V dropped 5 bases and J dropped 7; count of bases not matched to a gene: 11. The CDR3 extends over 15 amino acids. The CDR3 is CASSPELGQGFEAFF. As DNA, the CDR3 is TGTGCCAGCAGCCCAGAATTGGGACAGGGTTTTGAAGCTTTCTTT.

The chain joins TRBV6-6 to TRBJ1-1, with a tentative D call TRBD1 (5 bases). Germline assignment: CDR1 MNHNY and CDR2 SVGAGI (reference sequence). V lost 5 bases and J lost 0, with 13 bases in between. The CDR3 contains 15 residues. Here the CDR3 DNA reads TGTGCCAGCAGTCGATCCTCAGGGTTGAACACTGAAGCTTTCTTT. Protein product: CASSRSSGLNTEAFF.

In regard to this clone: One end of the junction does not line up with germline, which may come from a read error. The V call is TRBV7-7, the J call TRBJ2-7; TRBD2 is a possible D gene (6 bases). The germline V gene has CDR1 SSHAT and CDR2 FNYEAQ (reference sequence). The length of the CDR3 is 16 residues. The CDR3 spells CASSLPRRTNDNEQYF. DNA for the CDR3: TGTGCTAGCAGCTTACCCCGACGGACTAACGACAACGAGCAGTACTTC.

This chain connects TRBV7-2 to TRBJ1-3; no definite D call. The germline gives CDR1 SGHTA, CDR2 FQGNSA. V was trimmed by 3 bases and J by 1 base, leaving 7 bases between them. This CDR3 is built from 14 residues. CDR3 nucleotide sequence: TGTGCCAGCAGCTTGGCACAATCTGGAAACACCATATATTTT. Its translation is CASSLAQSGNTIYF. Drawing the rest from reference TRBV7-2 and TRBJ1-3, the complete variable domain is GAGVSQSPSNKVTEKGKDVELRCDPISGHTALYWYRQSLGQGLEFLIYFQGNSAPDKSGLPSDRFSAERTGGSVSTLTIQRTQQEDSAVYLCASSLAQSGNTIYFGEGSWLTVV.